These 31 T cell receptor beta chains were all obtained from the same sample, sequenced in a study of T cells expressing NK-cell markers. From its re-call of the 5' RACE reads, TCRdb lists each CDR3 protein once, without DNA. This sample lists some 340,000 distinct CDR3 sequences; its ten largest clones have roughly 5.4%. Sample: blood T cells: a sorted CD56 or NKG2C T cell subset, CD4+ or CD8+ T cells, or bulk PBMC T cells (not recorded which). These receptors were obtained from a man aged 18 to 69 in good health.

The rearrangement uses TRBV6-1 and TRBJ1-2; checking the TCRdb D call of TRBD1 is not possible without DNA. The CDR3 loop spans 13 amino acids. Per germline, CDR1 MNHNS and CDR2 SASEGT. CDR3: CASVGTGVYGYTF.

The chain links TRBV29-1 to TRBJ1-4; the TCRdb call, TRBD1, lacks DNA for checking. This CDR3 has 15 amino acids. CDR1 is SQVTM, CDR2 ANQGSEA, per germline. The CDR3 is CSVEGRQGVNEKLFF. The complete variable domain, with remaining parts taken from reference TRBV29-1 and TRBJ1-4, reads SAVISQKPSRDICQRGTSLTIQCQVDSQVTMMFWYRQQPGQSLTLIATANQGSEATYESGFVIDKFPISRPNLTFSTLTVSNMSPEDSSIYLCSVEGRQGVNEKLFFGSGTQLSVL.

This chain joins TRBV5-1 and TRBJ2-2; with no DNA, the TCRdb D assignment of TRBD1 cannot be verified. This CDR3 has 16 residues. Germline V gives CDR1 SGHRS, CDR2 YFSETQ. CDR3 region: CASSLGTDRNTGELFF.

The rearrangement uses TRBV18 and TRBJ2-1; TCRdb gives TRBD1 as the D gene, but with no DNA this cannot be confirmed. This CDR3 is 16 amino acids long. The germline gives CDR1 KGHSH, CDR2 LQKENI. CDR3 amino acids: CASSLKTGAYLDEQFF.

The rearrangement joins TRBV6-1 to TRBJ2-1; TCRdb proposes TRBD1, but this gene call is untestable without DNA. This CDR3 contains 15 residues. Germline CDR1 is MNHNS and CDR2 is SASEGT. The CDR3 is CASTLGERSYNEQFF.

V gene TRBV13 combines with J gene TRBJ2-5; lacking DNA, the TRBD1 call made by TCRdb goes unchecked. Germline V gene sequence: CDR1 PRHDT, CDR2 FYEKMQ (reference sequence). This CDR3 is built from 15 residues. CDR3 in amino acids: CASSLVQRGQETQYF.

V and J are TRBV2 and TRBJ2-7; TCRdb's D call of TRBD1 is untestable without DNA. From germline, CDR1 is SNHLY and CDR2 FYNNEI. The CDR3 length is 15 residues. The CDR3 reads CASSIRDRRSYEQYF.

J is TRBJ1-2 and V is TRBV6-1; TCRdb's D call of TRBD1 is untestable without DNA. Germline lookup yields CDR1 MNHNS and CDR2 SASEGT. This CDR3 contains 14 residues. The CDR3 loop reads CASSEERRGYGYTF.

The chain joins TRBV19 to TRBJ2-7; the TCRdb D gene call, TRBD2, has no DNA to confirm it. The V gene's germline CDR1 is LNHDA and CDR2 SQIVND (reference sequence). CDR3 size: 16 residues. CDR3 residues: CASSPPGLPLPGEQYF.

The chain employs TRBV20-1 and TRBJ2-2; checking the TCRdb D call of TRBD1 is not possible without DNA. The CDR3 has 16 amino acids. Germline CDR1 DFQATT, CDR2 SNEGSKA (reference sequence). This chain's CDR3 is CSARPEAGPNTGELFF.

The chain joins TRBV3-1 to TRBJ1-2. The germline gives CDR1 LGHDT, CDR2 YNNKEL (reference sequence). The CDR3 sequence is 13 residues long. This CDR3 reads CASTPRLNYGYTF.

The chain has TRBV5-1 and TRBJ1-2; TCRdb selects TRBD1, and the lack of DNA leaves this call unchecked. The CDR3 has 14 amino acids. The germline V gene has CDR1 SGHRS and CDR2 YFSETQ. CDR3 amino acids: CASRASGQGRGYTF.

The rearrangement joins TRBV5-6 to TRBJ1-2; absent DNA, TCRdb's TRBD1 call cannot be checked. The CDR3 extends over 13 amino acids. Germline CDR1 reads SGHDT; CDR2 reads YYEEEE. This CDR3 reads CASSEGTYNGYTF.

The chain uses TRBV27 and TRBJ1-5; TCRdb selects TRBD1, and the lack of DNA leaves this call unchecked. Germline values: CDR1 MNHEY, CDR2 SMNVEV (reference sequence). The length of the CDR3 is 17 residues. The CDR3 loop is CASSPQGRGGFNQPQHF.

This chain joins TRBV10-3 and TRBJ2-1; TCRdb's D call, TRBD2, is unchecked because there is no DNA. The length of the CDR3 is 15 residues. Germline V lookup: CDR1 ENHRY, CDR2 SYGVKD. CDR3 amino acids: CAISASGGAYNEQFF.

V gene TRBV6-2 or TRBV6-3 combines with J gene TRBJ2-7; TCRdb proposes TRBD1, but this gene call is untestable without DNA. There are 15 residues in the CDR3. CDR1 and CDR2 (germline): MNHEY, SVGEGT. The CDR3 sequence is CASRLTGGGSYEQYF.

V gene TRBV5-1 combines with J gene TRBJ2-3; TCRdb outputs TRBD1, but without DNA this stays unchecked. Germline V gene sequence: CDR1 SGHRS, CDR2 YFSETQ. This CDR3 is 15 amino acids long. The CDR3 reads CASSFSGRRTDTQYF.

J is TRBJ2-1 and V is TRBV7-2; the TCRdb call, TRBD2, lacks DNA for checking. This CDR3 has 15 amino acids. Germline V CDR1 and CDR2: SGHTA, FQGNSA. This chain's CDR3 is CASSRELAGGHEQFF.

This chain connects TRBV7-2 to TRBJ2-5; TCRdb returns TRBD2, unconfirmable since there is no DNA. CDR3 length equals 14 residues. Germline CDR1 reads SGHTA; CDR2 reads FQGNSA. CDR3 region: CASSIPGLLETQYF.

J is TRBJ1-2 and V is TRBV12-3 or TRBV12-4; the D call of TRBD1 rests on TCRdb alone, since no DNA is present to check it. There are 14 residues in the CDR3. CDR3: CASSLLGRAYGYTF.

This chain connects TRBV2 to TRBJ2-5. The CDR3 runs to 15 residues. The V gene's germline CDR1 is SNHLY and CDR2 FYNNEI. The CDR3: CASSDSGVRKETQYF.

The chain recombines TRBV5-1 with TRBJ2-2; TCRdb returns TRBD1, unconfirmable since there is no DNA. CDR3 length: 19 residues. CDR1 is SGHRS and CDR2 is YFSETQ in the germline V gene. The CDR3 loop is CASSPGRTGIPGAARELFF.

This CDR3 is CSVEVPPGGQFF. V is TRBV29-1 and J is TRBJ2-1; TCRdb gives TRBD1 as the D gene, but with no DNA this cannot be confirmed. CDR3 length: 12 amino acids. CDR1 is SQVTM and CDR2 is ANQGSEA in the germline V gene.

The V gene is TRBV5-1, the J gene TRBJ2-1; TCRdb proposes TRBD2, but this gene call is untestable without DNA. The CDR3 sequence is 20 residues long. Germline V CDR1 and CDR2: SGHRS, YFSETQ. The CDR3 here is CASSVFGTSGPGFGYNEQFF.

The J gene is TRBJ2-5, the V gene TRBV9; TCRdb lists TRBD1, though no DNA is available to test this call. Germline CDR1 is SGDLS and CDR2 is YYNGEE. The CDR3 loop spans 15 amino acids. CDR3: CASSVRGGAQETQYF. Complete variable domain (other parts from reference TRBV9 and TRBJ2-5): DSGVTQTPKHLITATGQRVTLRCSPRSGDLSVYWYQQSLDQGLQFLIQYYNGEERAKGNILERFSAQQFPDLHSELNLSSLELGDSALYFCASSVRGGAQETQYFGPGTRLLVL.

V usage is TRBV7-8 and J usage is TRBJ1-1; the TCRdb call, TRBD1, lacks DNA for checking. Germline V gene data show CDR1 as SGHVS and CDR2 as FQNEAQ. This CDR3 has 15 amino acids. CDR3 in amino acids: CASSLVRVSGTEAFF.

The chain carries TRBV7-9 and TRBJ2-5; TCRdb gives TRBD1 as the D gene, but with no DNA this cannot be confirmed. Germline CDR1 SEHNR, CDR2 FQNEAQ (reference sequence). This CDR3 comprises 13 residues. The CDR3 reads CASSDREAETQYF.

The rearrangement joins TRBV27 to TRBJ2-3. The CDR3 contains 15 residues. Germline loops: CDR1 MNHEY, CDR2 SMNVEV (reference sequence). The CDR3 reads CASAYQGPSTDTQYF.

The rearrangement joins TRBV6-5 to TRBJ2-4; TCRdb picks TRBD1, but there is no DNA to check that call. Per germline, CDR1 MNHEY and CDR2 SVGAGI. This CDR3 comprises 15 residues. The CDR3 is CASSYEGSTKNIQYF.

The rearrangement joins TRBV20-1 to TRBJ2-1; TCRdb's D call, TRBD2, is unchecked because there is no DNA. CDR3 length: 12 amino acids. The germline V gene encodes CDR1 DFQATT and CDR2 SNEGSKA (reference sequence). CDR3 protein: CSASVGSDEQFF.

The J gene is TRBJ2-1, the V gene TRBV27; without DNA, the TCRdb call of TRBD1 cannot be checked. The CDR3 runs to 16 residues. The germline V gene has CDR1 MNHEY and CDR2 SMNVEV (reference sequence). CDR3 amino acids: CASRRLSGTGHNEQFF.